This record concerns one TCR beta chain sequence. A TCRbeta library incorporating unique molecular identifiers was prepared. Via MiXCR, TCRdb re-called the PCR reads, giving one row per CDR3 protein. The sample has more than 150,000 distinct CDR3 sequences, roughly 15% seen once; the top ten hold under 15%. The sample is drawn from a study of T-cell reconstitution after alpha-beta-depleted transplantation in children. Germline lookup yields CDR1 LGHDT and CDR2 YNNKEL (reference sequence). Trimming left V 0 bases short and J 6 bases short, with 12 bases between. This CDR3 comprises 15 residues. The origin of this receptor is a human donor who donated a stem cell graft to a child with acute lymphoblastic leukemia. The chain is built from TRBV3-1 and TRBJ1-5; the D gene is possibly TRBD1 (6 bases). Sequenced material: PBMCs from the stem cell graft donor, taken from the stem cell graft. CDR3 in DNA: TGTGCCAGCAGCCAAGACTATACAGGGCTTCAGCCCCAGCATTTT. Encoded protein: CASSQDYTGLQPQHF.